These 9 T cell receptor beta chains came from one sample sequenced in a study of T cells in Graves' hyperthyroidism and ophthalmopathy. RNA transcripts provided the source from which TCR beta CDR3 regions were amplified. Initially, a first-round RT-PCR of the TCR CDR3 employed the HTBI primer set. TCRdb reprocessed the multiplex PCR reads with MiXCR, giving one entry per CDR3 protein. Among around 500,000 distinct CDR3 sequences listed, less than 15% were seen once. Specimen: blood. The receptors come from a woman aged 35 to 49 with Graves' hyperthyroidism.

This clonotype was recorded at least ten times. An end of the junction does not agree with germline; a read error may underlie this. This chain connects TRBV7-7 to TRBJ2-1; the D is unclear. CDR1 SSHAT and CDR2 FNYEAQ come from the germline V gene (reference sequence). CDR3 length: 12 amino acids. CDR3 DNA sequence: TGTGCTAGCAGCTTAAAGGAAGATGAGCAGTTCTTC. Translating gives CASSLKEDEQFF.

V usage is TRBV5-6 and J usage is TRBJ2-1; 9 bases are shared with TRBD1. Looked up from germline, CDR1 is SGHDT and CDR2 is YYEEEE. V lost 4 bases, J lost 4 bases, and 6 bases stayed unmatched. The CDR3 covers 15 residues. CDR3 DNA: TGTGCCAGCAGCCCCGGGACAGGGATTTACAATGAGCAGTTCTTC. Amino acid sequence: CASSPGTGIYNEQFF.

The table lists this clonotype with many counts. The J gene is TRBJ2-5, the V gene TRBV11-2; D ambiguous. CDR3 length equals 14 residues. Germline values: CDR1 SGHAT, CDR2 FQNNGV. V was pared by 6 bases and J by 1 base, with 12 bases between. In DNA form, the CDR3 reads TGTGCCAGCAGTTGGATTGATACCCAAGAGACCCAGTACTTC. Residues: CASSWIDTQETQYF.

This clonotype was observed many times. The CDR3 bases are TGTGCCAGCAGTTCCAGGGTCCTTTCTGGAAACACCATATATTTT. Translating gives CASSSRVLSGNTIYF. The chain uses TRBV28 and TRBJ1-3; D might be TRBD1 (5 bases). CDR1 and CDR2 (germline): MDHEN, SYDVKM. V was shortened by 4 bases and J by 1 base, with 11 bases between the two germline ends. The CDR3 consists of 15 residues.

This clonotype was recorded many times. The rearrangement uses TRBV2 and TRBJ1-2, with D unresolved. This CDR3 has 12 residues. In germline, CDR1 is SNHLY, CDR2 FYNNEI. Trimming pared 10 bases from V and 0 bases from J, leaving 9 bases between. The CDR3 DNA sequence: TGTGCCATCGACGGTACTAACTATGGCTACACCTTC. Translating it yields CAIDGTNYGYTF.

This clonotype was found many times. CDR3 residues: CASSLLATDTQYF. CDR3 coding DNA: TGTGCCAGCAGTTTACTAGCGACAGATACGCAGTATTTT. The V gene is TRBV28, the J gene TRBJ2-3; tentative D call: TRBD2 (6 bases). Germline CDR1 is MDHEN and CDR2 is SYDVKM. The CDR3 runs to 13 residues. The V end was cut by 2 bases, the J end by 3 bases, with 6 bases between.

CDR3 nucleotide sequence: TGTGCCAGCAGTTACTCATCAGCGTCCTCCTACAATGAGCAGTTCTTC. Amino acids: CASSYSSASSYNEQFF. This sequence joins TRBV6-2 or TRBV6-3 and TRBJ2-1; D call uncertain. Trimming shortened V by 0 bases and J by 0 bases, and 9 bases separated the two germline ends. The CDR3 is made up of 16 amino acids. Germline CDR1 MNHEY, CDR2 SVGEGT.

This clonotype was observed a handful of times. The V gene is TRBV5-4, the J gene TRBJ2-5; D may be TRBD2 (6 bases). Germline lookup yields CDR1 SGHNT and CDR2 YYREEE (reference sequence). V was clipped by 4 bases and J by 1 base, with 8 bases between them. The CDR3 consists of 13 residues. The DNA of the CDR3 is TGTGCCAGCAGCACTAGCAGCCAAGAGACCCAGTACTTC. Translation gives CASSTSSQETQYF. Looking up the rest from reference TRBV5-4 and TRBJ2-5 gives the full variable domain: ETGVTQSPTHLIKTRGQQVTLRCSSQSGHNTVSWYQQALGQGPQFIFQYYREEENGRGNFPPRFSGLQFPNYSSELNVNALELDDSALYLCASSTSSQETQYFGPGTRLLVL.

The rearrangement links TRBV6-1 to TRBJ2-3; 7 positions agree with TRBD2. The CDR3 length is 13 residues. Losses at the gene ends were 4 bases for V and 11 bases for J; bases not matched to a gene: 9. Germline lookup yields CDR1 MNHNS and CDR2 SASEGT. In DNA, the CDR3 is TGTGCCAGCAGTGTTAATCCGCGGGAGATGCAGTATTTT. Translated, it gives CASSVNPREMQYF.